This T cell receptor beta chain derives from a study of control samples from healthy donors and cancer patients. This CDR3 comprises 12 residues. V lost 6 bases to trimming and J lost 8 bases, with 13 bases between them. CDR1 SGHAT and CDR2 FQNNGV come from the germline V gene. The method was immunoSEQ multiplex PCR; TCRdb's version includes in-frame clones alone and lacks a portion of them. The table has some 80,000 clones, just under 90% seen once. The TCR originated in a man aged 45-60 years in good health. The sequenced sample consisted of blood. The V and J genes are TRBV11-2 and TRBJ1-1; D perhaps matches TRBD1 (5 bases). Written as DNA, the CDR3 is TGTGCCAGCAGAGGCAGGGTCGAGGAAGCTTTCTTT. Encoded protein: CASRGRVEEAFF.